This entry lists 31 T cell receptor beta chains sequenced from one sample in a study of blood T cell repertoires in COVID-19. TCRdb's copy holds only in-frame clones and misses some; the assay was immunoSEQ multiplex PCR. The sample has about 170,000 clones; roughly 86% are singletons. Specimen: peripheral blood. All receptors come from a woman of 80 years or more with COVID-19, enrolled during active disease.

This chain uses TRBV5-1 with TRBJ1-2, with a weak D call TRBD1 (5 bases). Germline V gives CDR1 SGHRS, CDR2 YFSETQ. The germline V and J ends were trimmed by 6 bases and 3 bases, with 12 bases remaining between them. The CDR3 is 13 residues long. The CDR3 nucleotides are TGCGCCAGCAAGTTGGAGACAGACTATGGCTACACCTTC. Its protein product is CASKLETDYGYTF.

J is TRBJ1-2 and V is TRBV12-3 or TRBV12-4; D gene unclear. V lost 5 bases and J 4 bases, leaving 11 bases between the germline ends. This CDR3 region has 13 residues. The CDR3 nucleotides are TGTGCCAGCAGTACGGAGGTGAGCTATGGCTACACCTTC. This codes for CASSTEVSYGYTF.

The V gene is TRBV6-4, the J gene TRBJ2-2; no reliable D call. This CDR3 spans 11 amino acids. Trimming took off 9 bases at V and 5 bases at J, with 7 bases between the two ends. Germline V gene lookup returns CDR1 MRHNA and CDR2 SNTAGT. CDR3 DNA sequence: TGTGCCAGACCAGAAACCGGGGAGCTGTTTTTT. Its protein is CARPETGELFF.

The chain links TRBV11-2 to TRBJ2-7, with 9 bases aligning to TRBD2. Germline CDR1 and CDR2: SGHAT and FQNNGV. V lost 5 bases, J lost 5 bases, and 10 bases stayed unmatched. This CDR3 is built from 15 residues. CDR3 coding DNA: TGTGCCAGCAGCCCGATTAGCGGGAGTTACCACGAGCAGTACTTC. Translated: CASSPISGSYHEQYF.

V gene TRBV7-2 combines with J gene TRBJ1-5; a possible D gene is TRBD1 (6 bases). The V gene's germline CDR1 is SGHTA and CDR2 FQGNSA. Deletions cut 5 bases from V and 3 bases from J, with 14 bases between. The CDR3 sequence is 15 residues long. The CDR3 region has the DNA TGTGCCAGCAGCCCGGGACACCGGATCAATCAGCCCCAGCATTTT. Amino acids: CASSPGHRINQPQHF.

V gene TRBV9 combines with J gene TRBJ2-1; 7 nucleotides line up with TRBD1. The CDR3 contains 19 residues. The ends lost 3 bases at V and 3 bases at J; junction bases unmatched: 18. The V gene's germline CDR1 is SGDLS and CDR2 YYNGEE. The DNA for the CDR3 is TGTGCCAGCAGCGCACAAGGGGGCAAGTCCCCGAATTACTACAATGAGCAGTTCTTC. It specifies CASSAQGGKSPNYYNEQFF. The variable domain in full, completed from reference TRBV9 and TRBJ2-1, reads DSGVTQTPKHLITATGQRVTLRCSPRSGDLSVYWYQQSLDQGLQFLIQYYNGEERAKGNILERFSAQQFPDLHSELNLSSLELGDSALYFCASSAQGGKSPNYYNEQFFGPGTRLTVL.

The rearrangement links TRBV30 to TRBJ2-7, with 9 bases that match TRBD1. Germline V gives CDR1 GTSNPN, CDR2 SVGIG (reference sequence). The CDR3 runs 16 residues. The V segment lost 5 bases and the J segment 5 bases; nucleotides outside the gene matches: 16. CDR3 bases: TGTGCCTGGGCCCAATCCCCGGGACAGGGCTTCCACGAGCAGTACTTC. The encoded protein is CAWAQSPGQGFHEQYF.

V gene TRBV6-5 combines with J gene TRBJ1-1; perhaps TRBD1 as D (6 bases). V was cut by 5 bases and J by 7 bases, with 14 bases left in between. The CDR3 is 13 amino acids. In germline, CDR1 is MNHEY, CDR2 SVGAGI. CDR3 in DNA: TGTGCCAGCAGTAGACCAGGGGTGGGTGAAGCTTTCTTT. Translated, it gives CASSRPGVGEAFF.

This chain uses TRBV19 with TRBJ2-3, with D perhaps TRBD1 (6 bases). V gave up 4 bases and J gave up 1 base, with 15 bases separating them. The CDR3 extends over 16 amino acids. Germline V gene sequence: CDR1 LNHDA, CDR2 SQIVND (reference sequence). The CDR3 DNA is TGTGCCAGTAGTAAGGGGTTACAGGGAGGCACAGATACGCAGTATTTT. Its translation is CASSKGLQGGTDTQYF.

The rearrangement uses TRBV6-5 and TRBJ2-1, with D possibly TRBD2 on 6 matching bases. Deletions cut 7 bases from V and 8 bases from J, with 15 bases between. The germline V gene encodes CDR1 MNHEY and CDR2 SVGAGI. The CDR3 spans 13 residues. The CDR3 DNA sequence: TGTGCCAGCACTGTCCCGGGACTGGATGAGCAGTTCTTC. Translated: CASTVPGLDEQFF.

The chain has TRBV3-1 (or the pseudogene TRBV3-2) and TRBJ1-1; D is possibly TRBD1 (6 bases). Germline-derived CDR1 and CDR2 are LGHDT and YNNKEL (reference sequence). The length of the CDR3 is 15 residues. With 7 bases removed from V and 1 base from J, the gap between germline ends came to 16 bases. The CDR3 DNA follows: TGTGCCAGCACCTTAACCGGGACACAGAACACTGAAGCTTTCTTT. Its translation: CASTLTGTQNTEAFF.

V gene TRBV7-3 combines with J gene TRBJ1-1; TRBD1 aligns across 8 bases. Germline-derived CDR1 and CDR2 are SGHTA and FQGTGA. The CDR3 has 16 residues. V was clipped by 7 bases and J by 0 bases; unmatched bases: 10. The CDR3 spells CASTGSEDRVNTEAFF. CDR3 sequence (DNA): TGTGCCAGCACCGGAAGCGAGGACAGGGTGAACACTGAAGCTTTCTTT.

This clone has more than one count but fewer than ten. The chain is built from TRBV9 and TRBJ2-7; TRBD2 is a possible D gene (5 bases). From germline, CDR1 is SGDLS and CDR2 YYNGEE. The CDR3 covers 13 residues. V lost 3 bases and J lost 6, with 13 bases in between. CDR3 residues: CASSAGNAREQYF. The DNA for the CDR3 is TGTGCCAGCAGCGCGGGGAATGCTCGCGAGCAGTACTTC.

The chain combines TRBV28 with TRBJ2-3, with 9 positions matching TRBD2. Germline CDR1 reads MDHEN; CDR2 reads SYDVKM. The CDR3 extends over 16 amino acids. J lost 0 bases, V lost 2 bases, and 3 bases had no gene match. This CDR3 reads CASSLPGLASTDTQYF. CDR3 DNA sequence: TGTGCCAGCAGTTTACCAGGACTAGCGAGCACAGATACGCAGTATTTT. The whole variable domain, remainder taken from reference TRBV28 and TRBJ2-3, is DVKVTQSSRYLVKRTGEKVFLECVQDMDHENMFWYRQDPGLGLRLIYFSYDVKMKEKGDIPEGYSVSREKKERFSLILESASTNQTSMYLCASSLPGLASTDTQYFGPGTRLTVL.

This rearrangement joins TRBV7-2 to TRBJ1-5, with D possibly TRBD1 on 6 matching bases. Trimming shortened V by 1 base and J by 5 bases, and 12 bases separated the two germline ends. The CDR3 consists of 15 residues. CDR1 is SGHTA, CDR2 FQGNSA, per germline. The DNA of the CDR3 is TGTGCCAGCAGCTTAGATGGGGACACTTATCAGCCCCAGCATTTT. Translating gives CASSLDGDTYQPQHF.

About this clone itself: An end of the junction differs from the germline gene, which may be a read error. The chain joins TRBV29-1 to TRBJ1-1; TRBD1 agrees at 8 bases. Germline CDR1 SQVTM, CDR2 ANQGSEA. This CDR3 region has 13 residues. The CDR3 spells CSAEQGVRTEAFF. The CDR3 region has the DNA TGCAGCGCTGAACAGGGGGTAAGGACTGAAGCTTTCTTT.

The V call is TRBV27, the J call TRBJ2-1; no firm D call. CDR3 length equals 16 residues. The V and J ends lost 5 bases and 0 bases respectively, with 14 bases between them. CDR1 is MNHEY and CDR2 is SMNVEV in the germline V gene (reference sequence). The CDR3 is CASSPLTQSSYNEQFF. CDR3 coding DNA: TGTGCCAGCAGTCCCTTGACTCAGAGCTCCTACAATGAGCAGTTCTTC.

The chain uses TRBV10-2 and TRBJ2-1; 7 nucleotides line up with TRBD1. Germline trimming cut 5 bases from V and 8 bases from J; bases unmatched to any gene: 15. The CDR3 loop spans 16 amino acids. Germline V CDR1 and CDR2: WSHSY, SAAADI. CDR3 DNA: TGCGCCAGCAGTTATAGGGTGAGGGGGCTAAAGGATGAGCAGTTCTTC. It is translated as CASSYRVRGLKDEQFF.

This chain links TRBV7-2 with TRBJ1-1, with D possibly being TRBD1 (5 bases). Per germline, CDR1 SGHTA and CDR2 FQGNSA. V lost 1 base to trimming and J lost 1 base, with 13 bases between them. The CDR3 runs 16 residues. The CDR3 reads CASSLGGAGSNTEAFF. The CDR3 DNA reads as TGTGCCAGCAGCTTAGGCGGGGCAGGGTCGAACACTGAAGCTTTCTTT.

Worth noting for this clone: Other DNA sequences in this specimen translate into the identical CDR3. The J gene is TRBJ1-1, the V gene TRBV19, with D possibly being TRBD1 (5 bases). The germline gives CDR1 LNHDA, CDR2 SQIVND (reference sequence). Trimming cost V 2 bases and J 1 base, with 5 bases left between them. The CDR3 consists of 13 residues. This CDR3 is CASSIQGNTEAFF. The CDR3 DNA sequence: TGTGCCAGTAGTATACAGGGGAACACTGAAGCTTTCTTT.

The J gene is TRBJ2-7, the V gene TRBV5-1; D is possibly TRBD1 (6 bases). This CDR3 region has 14 residues. Germline V gene sequence: CDR1 SGHRS, CDR2 YFSETQ. Trimming left V 3 bases short and J 1 base short, with 11 bases between. CDR3 sequence: CASSWDTHSYEQYF. CDR3 coding DNA: TGCGCCAGCAGCTGGGACACGCATTCCTACGAGCAGTACTTC.

V is TRBV4-2 and J is TRBJ1-6; D is possibly TRBD1 (5 bases). CDR1 LGHNA and CDR2 YNFKEQ come from the germline V gene. This CDR3 comprises 17 residues. V was cut by 4 bases and J by 8 bases, with 21 bases left in between. CDR3 sequence (DNA): TGTGCCAGCAGCCCAGATGGGGCCAGGGCATCGTATTCACCCCTCCACTTT. Translating gives CASSPDGARASYSPLHF.

This chain joins TRBV3-1 (or the pseudogene TRBV3-2) and TRBJ2-2; D remains unclear. The germline V gene encodes CDR1 LGHDT and CDR2 YNNKEL (reference sequence). This CDR3 is 14 amino acids long. Between the trimmed V and J ends, which lost 0 bases and 2 bases, there was a span of 4 bases. The CDR3 is CASSQEQNTGELFF. DNA for the CDR3: TGTGCCAGCAGCCAAGAACAAAACACCGGGGAGCTGTTTTTT.

This rearrangement joins TRBV9 to TRBJ2-1; tentative D call: TRBD2 (5 bases). CDR3 length: 13 residues. With 0 bases removed from V and 10 bases from J, the gap between germline ends came to 11 bases. Per the germline V gene, CDR1 is SGDLS and CDR2 is YYNGEE. The CDR3 reads CASSVVLASEQFF. CDR3 DNA: TGTGCCAGCAGCGTAGTGTTGGCTAGCGAGCAGTTCTTC. The complete variable domain, with remaining parts taken from reference TRBV9 and TRBJ2-1, reads DSGVTQTPKHLITATGQRVTLRCSPRSGDLSVYWYQQSLDQGLQFLIQYYNGEERAKGNILERFSAQQFPDLHSELNLSSLELGDSALYFCASSVVLASEQFFGPGTRLTVL.

This clone appeared a single time. The V and J genes are TRBV6-5 and TRBJ1-4, with TRBD1 identical over 12 bases. Germline V gives CDR1 MNHEY, CDR2 SVGAGI. J gave up 8 bases and V 4 bases, and 8 bases lay outside the gene matches. The CDR3 has 16 residues. DNA for the CDR3: TGTGCCAGCAGTTCACGGGGACAGGGGGCTGGAGAAAAACTGTTTTTT. It yields the protein CASSSRGQGAGEKLFF.

The V gene is TRBV13, the J gene TRBJ2-7; 9 nucleotides line up with TRBD1. CDR1 is PRHDT, CDR2 FYEKMQ, per germline (reference sequence). CDR3 size: 14 residues. V was clipped by 6 bases and J by 4 bases; unmatched bases: 7. CDR3 amino acids: CASSPGQGPYEQYF. The CDR3, as DNA: TGTGCCAGCAGTCCGGGACAGGGACCTTACGAGCAGTACTTC.

The V and J genes are TRBV19 and TRBJ1-6; TRBD1 is a possible D gene (5 bases). CDR3 length equals 15 residues. V was trimmed by 7 bases and J by 5 bases, leaving 15 bases between them. Germline V gene lookup returns CDR1 LNHDA and CDR2 SQIVND (reference sequence). Here the CDR3 reads CASTRGLRDNSPLHF. The CDR3 region has the DNA TGTGCCAGTACCCGGGGACTCAGGGATAATTCACCCCTCCACTTT.

V is TRBV11-2 and J is TRBJ2-1, with 11 nucleotides matching TRBD2. Trimming cost V 5 bases and J 4 bases; bases outside gene matches: 4. CDR1 SGHAT and CDR2 FQNNGV come from the germline V gene. This CDR3 comprises 15 residues. The chain's CDR3 is CASSARLAGYNEQFF. CDR3 DNA sequence: TGTGCCAGCAGCGCCCGACTAGCGGGATACAATGAGCAGTTCTTC.

CDR3 DNA sequence: TGTGCCAGCAGTTACTCGCAGGGAAGGCAGCCCCAGCATTTT. Encoded protein: CASSYSQGRQPQHF. The V call is TRBV6-2 or TRBV6-3, the J call TRBJ1-5; weak D call: TRBD1 (5 bases). V lost 0 bases, J lost 7 bases, and 10 bases lay in between. Per germline, CDR1 MNHEY and CDR2 SVGEGT. The CDR3 has 14 amino acids.

The chain joins TRBV6-5 to TRBJ1-1, with D possibly being TRBD1 (6 bases). The germline V gene encodes CDR1 MNHEY and CDR2 SVGAGI. The CDR3 length is 14 residues. V was shortened by 6 bases and J by 1 base, with 12 bases between the two germline ends. The CDR3 sequence is CASSPFRGNTEAFF. CDR3 sequence (DNA): TGTGCCAGCAGCCCGTTCAGGGGGAACACTGAAGCTTTCTTT.

The rearrangement uses TRBV7-2 and TRBJ1-6, with D tentatively TRBD1 (5 bases). The CDR3 consists of 15 residues. The germline CDR1 and CDR2 sequences are SGHTA and FQGNSA. V was clipped by 5 bases and J by 6 bases, with 14 bases between them. The CDR3 loop reads CASSVDIPVNSPLHF. CDR3 nucleotide sequence: TGTGCCAGCAGCGTGGACATTCCCGTTAATTCACCCCTCCACTTT.